Listed here are 20 T cell receptor beta chains from one sample, sequenced in a study of response to subunit inactivated influenza vaccine. One entry per CDR3 protein, called by TCRdb with MiXCR from the RT-PCR reads. The data show about 780,000 distinct CDR3 sequences, around 18% seen once. The specimen comprised PBMCs from blood, sampled about 5 days after vaccination. Source of these receptors: a man aged 45-60 years who received an inactivated influenza vaccine.

This chain joins TRBV4-3 and TRBJ1-2; D remains ambiguous. V dropped 1 base and J dropped 8 bases, with 14 bases sitting between them. The germline gives CDR1 LGHNA, CDR2 YSLEER. CDR3 size: 14 residues. CDR3 DNA sequence: TGCGCCAGCAGCCAAGTGACCAGCTCCCACGGCTACACCTTC. The encoded protein is CASSQVTSSHGYTF.

Only a few counts were recorded for this clonotype. The genes are TRBV11-3 and TRBJ2-6; unclear D gene. V was trimmed by 5 bases and J by 5 bases, leaving 10 bases between them. Germline V gene lookup returns CDR1 SGHNT and CDR2 YENEEA. The CDR3 is 14 amino acids. The CDR3 region is CASSPGTRANVLTF. CDR3 DNA sequence: TGTGCCAGCAGCCCGGGTACTAGGGCCAACGTCCTGACTTTC.

The chain links TRBV29-1 to TRBJ2-1; 8 bases map to TRBD2. V shed 4 bases, J shed 6 bases, and the junction held 8 bases outside the gene matches. Germline V gene data show CDR1 as SQVTM and CDR2 as ANQGSEA. There are 14 residues in the CDR3. CDR3 sequence (DNA): TGCAGCGTTGGCAAGCGGGAGCGGGGCAATGAGCAGTTCTTC. This gives the protein CSVGKRERGNEQFF.

This clonotype was seen more than once but under ten times. The chain links TRBV20-1 to TRBJ2-1; 7 bases are a match to TRBD1. Germline trimming cut 5 bases from V and 6 bases from J; bases unmatched to any gene: 4. Germline V gene lookup returns CDR1 DFQATT and CDR2 SNEGSKA (reference sequence). The CDR3 totals 12 residues. CDR3 sequence: CSAPTGLNEQFF. In DNA, the CDR3 is TGCAGTGCTCCGACAGGGCTCAATGAGCAGTTCTTC.

CDR3 sequence: CASQLGQGVSPLHF. The CDR3 DNA follows: TGTGCCAGCCAGTTAGGACAGGGGGTTTCACCCCTCCACTTT. The V call is TRBV11-2, the J call TRBJ1-6; 10 bases align to TRBD1. Germline trimming cut 8 bases from V and 9 bases from J; bases unmatched to any gene: 7. The CDR3 runs 14 residues. In germline, CDR1 is SGHAT, CDR2 FQNNGV.

CDR3 in amino acids: CSGKADAQNIQYF. The DNA of the CDR3 is TGCAGTGGTAAAGCGGACGCCCAAAACATTCAGTACTTC. The chain couples TRBV20-1 to TRBJ2-4; D is perhaps TRBD2 (5 bases). Deletions cut 7 bases from V and 5 bases from J, with 15 bases between. The CDR3 has 13 amino acids. Germline V gene sequence: CDR1 DFQATT, CDR2 SNEGSKA (reference sequence).

This clonotype turned up a few times. The rearrangement links TRBV27 to TRBJ2-7, with a weak D call TRBD2 (5 bases). The CDR3 is made up of 12 amino acids. V lost 6 bases to trimming and J lost 6 bases, with 12 bases between them. Germline V CDR1 and CDR2: MNHEY, SMNVEV (reference sequence). CDR3: CASSLTSIEQYF. For the CDR3, the DNA is TGTGCCAGCAGCCTTACTAGTATCGAGCAGTACTTC.

This clonotype has only a few counts. The chain recombines TRBV7-2 with TRBJ1-2; 10 bases fit TRBD1. The germline CDR1 and CDR2 sequences are SGHTA and FQGNSA. V lost 1 base, J lost 4 bases, and 3 bases stayed unmatched. This CDR3 region has 15 residues. CDR3 nucleotides: TGTGCCAGCAGCTTAGACAGGACAGGGGGCTATGGCTACACCTTC. Amino acid sequence: CASSLDRTGGYGYTF.

This clonotype occurred a few times. The rearrangement joins TRBV29-1 to TRBJ2-6; D is ambiguous. Trimming removed 8 bases from V and 4 bases from J, with 18 bases in between. The CDR3 length is 15 residues. Germline-derived CDR1 and CDR2 are SQVTM and ANQGSEA. The CDR3 bases are TGCAGCCCCGACCCCCAGGCTGTCGGGGCCAACGTCCTGACTTTC. Amino acid sequence: CSPDPQAVGANVLTF.

V usage is TRBV6-6 and J usage is TRBJ2-5; D is ambiguous. The V end was cut by 6 bases, the J end by 5 bases, with 13 bases between. The germline gives CDR1 MNHNY, CDR2 SVGAGI (reference sequence). The length of the CDR3 is 13 residues. This CDR3 reads CASSQALVETQYF. The DNA of the CDR3 is TGTGCCAGCAGCCAAGCTTTAGTGGAGACCCAGTACTTC.

This rearrangement joins TRBV25-1 to TRBJ2-3; 7 bases are a match to TRBD1. V shed 5 bases and J 2 bases; nucleotides not matched to a gene: 7. The length of the CDR3 is 15 residues. Germline values: CDR1 MGHDK, CDR2 SYGVNS. The CDR3 region is CASSTTDRDTDTQYF. The CDR3, as DNA: TGTGCCAGCAGTACAACTGACAGGGACACAGATACGCAGTATTTT.

This clonotype was seen a few times. The V and J genes are TRBV30 and TRBJ2-7, with a weak D call TRBD1 (6 bases). V was trimmed by 4 bases and J by 1 base, leaving 17 bases between them. Germline-derived CDR1 and CDR2 are GTSNPN and SVGIG (reference sequence). The length of the CDR3 is 15 residues. CDR3 sequence (DNA): TGTGCCTGGAACCTCGGGGACACTTCTTCCTACGAGCAGTACTTC. Translation gives CAWNLGDTSSYEQYF. Full variable domain (missing parts from reference TRBV30 and TRBJ2-7): SQTIHQWPATLVQPVGSPLSLECTVEGTSNPNLYWYRQAAGRGLQLLFYSVGIGQISSEVPQNLSASRPQDRQFILSSKKLLLSDSGFYLCAWNLGDTSSYEQYFGPGTRLTVT.

V gene TRBV28 combines with J gene TRBJ2-7; D is perhaps TRBD1 or TRBD2 (5 bases each). Germline V gives CDR1 MDHEN, CDR2 SYDVKM. V dropped 7 bases and J dropped 4 bases, with 11 bases sitting between them. The CDR3 has 12 amino acids. The chain's CDR3 is CASTGTDYEQYF. As DNA, the CDR3 is TGTGCCAGCACCGGGACGGATTACGAGCAGTACTTC.

The chain recombines TRBV4-1 with TRBJ2-3; D could derive from TRBD1 or TRBD2 (5 bases each). V lost 1 base and J 7 bases, leaving 15 bases between the germline ends. The CDR3 totals 15 residues. Germline-derived CDR1 and CDR2 are MGHRA and YSYEKL. The CDR3 protein is CASSQAGTSGNTQYF. As DNA, the CDR3 is TGCGCCAGCAGCCAAGCGGGGACCTCGGGTAATACGCAGTATTTT.

The V call is TRBV7-2, the J call TRBJ2-4; no clear D gene. The CDR3 runs 14 residues. Trimming stripped 5 bases from V and 9 bases from J, with 17 bases between. Germline-derived CDR1 and CDR2 are SGHTA and FQGNSA. The CDR3, as DNA: TGTGCCAGCAGCCTACCCCCCCAGAGCAGCATTCAGTACTTC. Translated, it gives CASSLPPQSSIQYF.

This chain links TRBV9 with TRBJ2-1, with a possible D match to TRBD2 (5 bases). Per germline, CDR1 SGDLS and CDR2 YYNGEE. The CDR3 sequence is 14 residues long. V was trimmed by 3 bases and J by 6 bases, leaving 13 bases between them. Here the CDR3 reads CASSEEARGNEQFF. The CDR3 DNA reads as TGTGCCAGCAGCGAAGAGGCTCGGGGCAATGAGCAGTTCTTC. The full variable domain, rest sourced from reference TRBV9 and TRBJ2-1, is DSGVTQTPKHLITATGQRVTLRCSPRSGDLSVYWYQQSLDQGLQFLIQYYNGEERAKGNILERFSAQQFPDLHSELNLSSLELGDSALYFCASSEEARGNEQFFGPGTRLTVL.

This clonotype was counted between two and nine times. V and J are TRBV24-1 and TRBJ2-1; TRBD2 aligns across 10 bases. The CDR3 contains 15 residues. Trimming cost V 4 bases and J 6 bases; bases outside gene matches: 5. Germline CDR1 KGHDR, CDR2 SFDVKD. CDR3 region: CATSEKREGSNEQFF. Here the CDR3 DNA reads TGTGCCACCAGTGAGAAGCGGGAGGGAAGCAATGAGCAGTTCTTC.

This clonotype showed up just a few times. V gene TRBV28 combines with J gene TRBJ1-2, with TRBD1 matching 8 bases. CDR3 size: 14 residues. Unmatched junction bases numbered 12, after V lost 10 bases and J lost 5 bases. CDR1 is MDHEN and CDR2 is SYDVKM in the germline V gene. This CDR3 is CAIGYTGGSYGYTF. CDR3 sequence (DNA): TGTGCCATCGGGTATACAGGGGGAAGTTATGGCTACACCTTC.

The chain is built from TRBV28 and TRBJ2-5; no definite D call. V was pared by 3 bases and J by 1 base, with 6 bases between. Germline V gene sequence: CDR1 MDHEN, CDR2 SYDVKM. This CDR3 has 13 residues. In DNA form, the CDR3 reads TGTGCCAGCAGTTTCGCCAGCCAAGAGACCCAGTACTTC. It codes for CASSFASQETQYF. Full variable domain (remainder filled in from reference TRBV28 and TRBJ2-5): DVKVTQSSRYLVKRTGEKVFLECVQDMDHENMFWYRQDPGLGLRLIYFSYDVKMKEKGDIPEGYSVSREKKERFSLILESASTNQTSMYLCASSFASQETQYFGPGTRLLVL.

This chain links TRBV20-1 with TRBJ2-7; 9 bases agree with TRBD1. Unmatched junction bases numbered 8, after V lost 3 bases and J lost 2 bases. The CDR3 spans 15 residues. Germline V gene data show CDR1 as DFQATT and CDR2 as SNEGSKA (reference sequence). For the CDR3, the DNA is TGCAGTGCTAGTAAGGGACAGGGAGCAACCTACGAGCAGTACTTC. It codes for CSASKGQGATYEQYF.